This T cell receptor (beta chain) originates from a study of T cell responses to AZD1222 COVID-19 vaccine. On this clone itself: Its cognate antigen is unknown.

The study's findings and limits: No day 14 peak samples; only post-peak repertoires were characterized. Close to half of spike-specific TCRs reportedly recognize unmutated variant regions.

V lost 1 base and J 12 bases, leaving 9 bases between the germline ends. Germline V gene data show CDR1 as MDHEN and CDR2 as SYDVKM. This CDR3 has 12 residues. TCRdb's table, derived via immunoSEQ multiplex PCR, lists solely in-frame clones and lacks some. The sample shows around 200,000 clones, roughly 92% of them seen only once. The study pooled second doses at about 4 or about 12 weeks. The clonotype originates from an adult who received the AZD1222 COVID-19 vaccine. The J gene is TRBJ1-4, the V gene TRBV28; no firm D call. Sequences were derived from peripheral blood, sampled 28 days after the second AZD1222 dose. CDR3 DNA: TGTGCCAGCAGTTTATATGGCTCAGAACTGTTTTTT. Its translation is CASSLYGSELFF. Together with reference TRBV28 and TRBJ1-4, the CDR3 gives the full variable domain: DVKVTQSSRYLVKRTGEKVFLECVQDMDHENMFWYRQDPGLGLRLIYFSYDVKMKEKGDIPEGYSVSREKKERFSLILESASTNQTSMYLCASSLYGSELFFGSGTQLSVL.